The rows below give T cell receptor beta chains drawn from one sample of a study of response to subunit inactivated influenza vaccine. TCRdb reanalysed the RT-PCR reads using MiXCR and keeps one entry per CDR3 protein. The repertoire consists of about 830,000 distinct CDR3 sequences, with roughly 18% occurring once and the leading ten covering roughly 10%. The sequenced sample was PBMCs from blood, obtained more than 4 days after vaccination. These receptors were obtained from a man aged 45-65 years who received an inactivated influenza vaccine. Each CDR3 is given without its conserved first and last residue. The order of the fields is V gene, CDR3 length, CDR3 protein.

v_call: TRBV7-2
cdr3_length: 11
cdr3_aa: ASSPKGGKTQY

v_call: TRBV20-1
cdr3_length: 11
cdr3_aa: SAPSASTDTQY

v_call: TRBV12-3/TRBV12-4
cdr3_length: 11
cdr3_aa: ASSFTAQETKY

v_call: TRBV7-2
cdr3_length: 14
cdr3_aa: ASSLFGALTKNIQY

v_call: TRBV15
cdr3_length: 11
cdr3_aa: ATSMDTEGGYT

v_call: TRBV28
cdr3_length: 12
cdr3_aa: AAHRQGRINEQF

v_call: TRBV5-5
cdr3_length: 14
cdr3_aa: ASSSFSGRAKNIQY

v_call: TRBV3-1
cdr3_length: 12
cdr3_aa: ASSHLGVQETQY

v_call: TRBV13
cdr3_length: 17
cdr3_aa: ASIRGGQGARPRYNEQF

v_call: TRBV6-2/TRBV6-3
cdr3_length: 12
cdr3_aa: ASSSVGRVEEQY

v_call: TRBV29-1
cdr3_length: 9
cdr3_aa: SAIELDTQY

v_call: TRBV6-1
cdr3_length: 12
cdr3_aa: ASRGQGFGNTIY

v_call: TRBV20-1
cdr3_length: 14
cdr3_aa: SARDWAGQGAGELF

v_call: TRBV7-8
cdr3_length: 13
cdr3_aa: ASSLTRFSGNTIY

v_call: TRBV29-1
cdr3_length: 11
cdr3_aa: SVEVRGATEAF

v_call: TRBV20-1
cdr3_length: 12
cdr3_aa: SALAGGPTGELF

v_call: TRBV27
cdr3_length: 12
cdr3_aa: ASSSYRGWNEQF

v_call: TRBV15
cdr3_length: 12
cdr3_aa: ATSPTGGTTDQY

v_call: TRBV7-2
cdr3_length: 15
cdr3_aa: ASSTMGPGSGANVLT

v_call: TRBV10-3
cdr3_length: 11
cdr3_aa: AIRSGSENTIY

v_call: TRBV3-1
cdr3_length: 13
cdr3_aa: ASSQDHGGFNEQF

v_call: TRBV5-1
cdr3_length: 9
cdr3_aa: ASSLEYEQF

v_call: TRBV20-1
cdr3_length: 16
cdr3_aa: SARQQILLAGGDNEQF

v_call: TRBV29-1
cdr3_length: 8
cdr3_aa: SAGGNEQF

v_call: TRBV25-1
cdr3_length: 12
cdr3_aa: ASNRWGGQETQY

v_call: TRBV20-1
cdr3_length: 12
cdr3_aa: SAHIIRDQETQY

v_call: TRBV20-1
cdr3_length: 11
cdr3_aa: SSGTSGTSEQY

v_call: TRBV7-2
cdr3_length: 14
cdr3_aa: ASSLTASGRTDTQY

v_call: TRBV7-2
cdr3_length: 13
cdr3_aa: ASSIGTGRTDTQY

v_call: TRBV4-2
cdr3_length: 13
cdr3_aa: ASSQPQQGEETQY

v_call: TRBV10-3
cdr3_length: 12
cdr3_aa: AIMGGGSTDTQY

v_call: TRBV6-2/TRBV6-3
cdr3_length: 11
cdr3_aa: ASSYGGASWQY

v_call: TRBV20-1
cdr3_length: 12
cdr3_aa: SASAGGAKNIQY

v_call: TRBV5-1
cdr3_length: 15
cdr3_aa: ASSFGGSGYTSYEQY

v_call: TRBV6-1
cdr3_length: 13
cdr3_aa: ASGRQGSYNSPLH

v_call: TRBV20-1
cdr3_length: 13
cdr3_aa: SASRTSVSSKTQY

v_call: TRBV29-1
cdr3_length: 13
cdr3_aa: SVAWGGEPGYEQY

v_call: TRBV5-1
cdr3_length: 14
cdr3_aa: ASSLRSGVKTDTQY

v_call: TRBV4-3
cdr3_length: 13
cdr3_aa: ASSQNRGAGQPQH

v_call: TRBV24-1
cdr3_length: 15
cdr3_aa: ATSDPVGQGRTGELF

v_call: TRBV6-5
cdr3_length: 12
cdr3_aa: ASSYSGIGETQY

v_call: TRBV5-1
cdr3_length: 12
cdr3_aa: ASSLAWNTGELF

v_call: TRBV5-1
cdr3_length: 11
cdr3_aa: ASSGGRADTQY

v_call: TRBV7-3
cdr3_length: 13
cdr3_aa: ASSLGGRAVETQY

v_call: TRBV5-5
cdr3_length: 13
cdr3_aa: ASSLSGVVTGELF